What follows are 16 T cell receptor beta chains derived from one specimen sequenced in a study of blood T cell repertoires in COVID-19 (dated by TCRdb to 2020 to 2021). Library preparation employed the immunoSEQ multiplex PCR assay. Here the immuneACCESS table is served through TCRdb, limited to in-frame sequences with V and J called. Missing clones are a known gap in these copies; in checked studies unresolved V genes cover under half, and the rest lacks a known reason. For this sample the table gives around 83,000 clones, of which 70% to 90% were detected only once. Approximately 8.1% of the sample is taken by the ten largest. The source material was peripheral blood. The receptors originated from an elderly man with active or convalescent COVID-19.

J is TRBJ2-2 and V is TRBV29-1, with D uncertain. With 7 bases removed from V and 6 bases from J, the gap between germline ends came to 12 bases. There are 12 residues in the CDR3. Germline V gene data show CDR1 as SQVTM and CDR2 as ANQGSEA. The CDR3 here is CSALRSPGELFF. Here the CDR3 DNA reads TGCAGCGCCCTGAGGTCCCCCGGGGAGCTGTTTTTT.

The chain carries TRBV19 and TRBJ1-1; 10 bases map to TRBD1. The CDR3 runs 18 residues. V dropped 8 bases and J dropped 0; count of bases not matched to a gene: 15. The germline gives CDR1 LNHDA, CDR2 SQIVND (reference sequence). This CDR3 is CASRDRGRTWIMNTEAFF. The CDR3 nucleotides read TGTGCCAGTCGCGACAGGGGGCGAACCTGGATTATGAACACTGAAGCTTTCTTT.

The gene calls are TRBV6-5 and TRBJ2-1, with 8 positions matching TRBD2. The CDR3 totals 15 residues. Germline CDR1 and CDR2: MNHEY and SVGAGI. After removal of 2 bases from V and 8 bases from J, the junction contained 8 bases not matched to a gene. The CDR3, as DNA: TGTGCCAGCAGTTACAAACCGGGAGGGCCTGATGAGCAGTTCTTC. This translates into CASSYKPGGPDEQFF.

V and J are TRBV5-4 and TRBJ1-4, with D possibly matching TRBD1 (5 bases). The CDR3 is 15 amino acids. The V gene lost 4 bases and the J gene lost 8 bases, with 18 bases spanning the gap. Per the germline V gene, CDR1 is SGHNT and CDR2 is YYREEE (reference sequence). CDR3 sequence (DNA): TGTGCCAGCAGCGCGGGACCCCCGATGCAAGAAAAACTGTTTTTT. It translates to CASSAGPPMQEKLFF.

The chain carries TRBV5-1 and TRBJ2-7, with 9 positions matching TRBD1. The germline V gene encodes CDR1 SGHRS and CDR2 YFSETQ. Trimming removed 5 bases from V and 2 bases from J; junction bases left unmatched: 8. This CDR3 region has 15 residues. The CDR3 coding sequence is TGCGCCAGCAGGGAATCGACAGGGGGACCCTACGAGCAGTACGTC. Translated: CASRESTGGPYEQYV.

This clone was found once. The chain employs TRBV19 and TRBJ2-3; 7 bases align to TRBD2. V trimming: 5 bases; J trimming: 2 bases; junction bases outside the gene matches: 4. CDR3 length equals 14 residues. Germline V CDR1 and CDR2: LNHDA, SQIVND (reference sequence). In DNA form, the CDR3 reads TGTGCCAGTAGTCCGCGACTAGCCACAGATACGCAGTATTTT. This encodes CASSPRLATDTQYF.

This clone was counted between two and nine times. The CDR3 bases are TGTGCCAGCTCCCCCGGGACAGGGAGGAGCACTGAAGCTTTCTTT. Its protein product is CASSPGTGRSTEAFF. The chain carries TRBV18 and TRBJ1-1; 9 positions match TRBD1. The V segment lost 6 bases and the J segment 4 bases; nucleotides outside the gene matches: 9. There are 15 residues in the CDR3. Germline V gene sequence: CDR1 KGHSH, CDR2 LQKENI.

CDR3 region: CASSYRNKGGSPLHF. CDR3 DNA: TGTGCCAGCAGTTACAGGAATAAGGGAGGGTCACCCCTCCACTTT. This chain links TRBV6-5 with TRBJ1-6; D remains ambiguous. CDR3 length: 15 residues. V lost 2 bases, J lost 10 bases, and 15 bases lay in between. Per the germline V gene, CDR1 is MNHEY and CDR2 is SVGAGI.

V gene TRBV11-3 combines with J gene TRBJ1-4, with 8 bases that match TRBD1. This CDR3 comprises 17 residues. The germline gives CDR1 SGHNT, CDR2 YENEEA. V shed 1 base, J shed 3 bases, and the junction held 7 bases outside the gene matches. This chain's CDR3 is CASSLVGQGRSNEKLFF. In DNA, the CDR3 is TGTGCCAGCAGCTTAGTCGGACAGGGAAGGTCTAATGAAAAACTGTTTTTT.

The sample holds one count of this clone. This sequence joins TRBV11-3 and TRBJ2-5, with D possibly being TRBD2 (5 bases). The germline gives CDR1 SGHNT, CDR2 YENEEA. This CDR3 comprises 14 residues. Trimming removed 1 base at V and 1 base at J, with 7 bases between. CDR3 residues: CASSLGTSQETQYF. The CDR3 bases are TGTGCCAGCAGCTTAGGTACTAGCCAAGAGACCCAGTACTTC.

V usage is TRBV5-5 and J usage is TRBJ2-1; 8 bases agree with TRBD2. CDR1 is SGHKS, CDR2 YYEKEE, per germline (reference sequence). The length of the CDR3 is 15 residues. V shed 4 bases and J 6 bases; nucleotides not matched to a gene: 9. CDR3 sequence (DNA): TGTGCCAGCAGCCCCGGAGCGGGAGTGGGCAATGAGCAGTTCTTC. It codes for CASSPGAGVGNEQFF.

A few counts support this clone. The chain is built from TRBV19 and TRBJ1-5; TRBD1 matches at 8 bases. The germline V gene has CDR1 LNHDA and CDR2 SQIVND (reference sequence). Trimming at V came to 6 bases and at J to 8 bases, leaving 12 bases not matched to a gene. This CDR3 comprises 15 residues. The CDR3 sequence is CASSHNRGISEPQHF. In DNA, the CDR3 is TGTGCCAGTAGCCATAACAGGGGGATAAGTGAGCCCCAGCATTTT.

The V call is TRBV6-2 or TRBV6-3, the J call TRBJ2-7; 9 positions agree with TRBD1. Germline-derived CDR1 and CDR2 are MNHEY and SVGEGT. This CDR3 region has 14 residues. V trimming: 5 bases; J trimming: 1 base; junction bases outside the gene matches: 3. This CDR3 is CASSNDRGSYEQYV. In DNA, the CDR3 is TGTGCCAGCAGTAACGACAGGGGGTCCTACGAGCAGTACGTC.

The V call is TRBV29-1, the J call TRBJ2-1; perhaps TRBD1 as D (5 bases). The CDR3 extends over 14 amino acids. Germline lookup yields CDR1 SQVTM and CDR2 ANQGSEA. The V end lost 4 bases, the J end lost 1 base, and 11 bases lay between the germline ends. The CDR3 sequence is CSVGHRFSYNEQFF. CDR3 sequence (DNA): TGCAGCGTTGGACACAGGTTTTCCTACAATGAGCAGTTCTTC.

This chain joins TRBV30 and TRBJ2-4; 7 nucleotides agree with TRBD1. The CDR3 spans 17 residues. V shed 2 bases, J shed 0 bases, and the junction held 10 bases outside the gene matches. Per the germline V gene, CDR1 is GTSNPN and CDR2 is SVGIG (reference sequence). In nucleotides, the CDR3 is TGTGCCTGGAGTCGAGTCCGGGACAGCCTAGCCAAAAACATTCAGTACTTC. Its translation: CAWSRVRDSLAKNIQYF.

The V call is TRBV13, the J call TRBJ2-2; TRBD2 matches at 13 bases. Germline CDR1 PRHDT, CDR2 FYEKMQ (reference sequence). Losses at the gene ends were 3 bases for V and 4 bases for J; bases not matched to a gene: 2. This CDR3 has 16 residues. The DNA of the CDR3 is TGTGCCAGCAGCTTTACTAGCGGGAGGGCCACCGGGGAGCTGTTTTTT. It is translated as CASSFTSGRATGELFF. Full variable domain (rest looked up from reference TRBV13 and TRBJ2-2): AAGVIQSPRHLIKEKRETATLKCYPIPRHDTVYWYQQGPGQDPQFLISFYEKMQSDKGSIPDRFSAQQFSDYHSELNMSSLELGDSALYFCASSFTSGRATGELFFGEGSRLTVL.